A selection of T cell receptor beta chains follows, all from one sample in a study of cytotoxic CD8 clonotypes in ibrutinib-treated CLL. Measured with immunoSEQ multiplex PCR; TCRdb has only the in-frame clones, and not every one. The top ten clones hold approximately 32% of a sample with approximately 48,000 clones, around 53% of them seen once. Material: PBMCs, obtained after 12 months of ibrutinib treatment. These receptors were collected from a human donor with chronic lymphocytic leukemia. Each CDR3 is given with its conserved first and last residue. D genes are given only for firm matches. Clone size is given for some rows only: seen once, a few or many times, or a class if the clone is expanded.

size: NA
J: TRBJ2-5
D: TRBD1
V: TRBV14
DNA: TGTGCCAGCAGCCAAGTTGGACAGGGTAGGGAGACCCAGTACTTC
CDR3: CASSQVGQGRETQYF

size: few
J: TRBJ1-6
D: NA
V: TRBV7-9
DNA: TGTGCCAGCAGCTTAGGTTCCCGTTGGAATTCACCCCTCCACTTT
CDR3: CASSLGSRWNSPLHF

size: NA
J: TRBJ1-1
D: NA
V: TRBV7-8
DNA: TGTGCCAGCAGCTTACTGGGGGCGGGGACTGAAGCTTTCTTT
CDR3: CASSLLGAGTEAFF

size: NA
J: TRBJ2-1
D: NA
V: TRBV5-1
DNA: TGCGCCAGCAGCTTGGGGGGCAGCAGTGAGCAGTTCTTC
CDR3: CASSLGGSSEQFF

size: few
J: TRBJ2-1
D: NA
V: TRBV7-8
DNA: TGTGCCAGCAGCTTCTACTATCCTAAGGATGAGCAGTTCTTC
CDR3: CASSFYYPKDEQFF

size: NA
J: TRBJ1-1
D: NA
V: TRBV5-1
DNA: TGCGCCAGCAGATTGGAGAACACTGAAGCTTTCTTT
CDR3: CASRLENTEAFF

size: NA
J: TRBJ2-7
D: NA
V: TRBV7-9
DNA: TGTGCCAGCAGCTCTGGGGGGCGCGAGCAGTACTTC
CDR3: CASSSGGREQYF

size: NA
J: TRBJ2-7
D: TRBD1
V: TRBV2
DNA: TGTGCCAGGGAAGGACAGGGGGCCTACGAGCAGTACTTC
CDR3: CAREGQGAYEQYF

size: once
J: TRBJ1-5
D: NA
V: TRBV4-2
DNA: TGTGCCAGCAGCCCCGGCGGGGATCAGCCCCAGCATTTT
CDR3: CASSPGGDQPQHF

size: NA
J: TRBJ1-2
D: NA
V: TRBV7-3
DNA: TGTGCCAGCAGACCAACAGCAAACCCAATCTATGGCTACACCTTC
CDR3: CASRPTANPIYGYTF

size: NA
J: TRBJ2-6
D: NA
V: TRBV7-8
DNA: TGTGCCAGCAGCTCCCAGCCAGGGACTGGGGCCAACGTCCTGACTTTC
CDR3: CASSSQPGTGANVLTF

size: NA
J: TRBJ2-1
D: TRBD1
V: TRBV5-1
DNA: TGCGCCAGCAGCCCAACGGACAGGGGGCTTATTTATGAGCAGTTCTTC
CDR3: CASSPTDRGLIYEQFF

size: NA
J: TRBJ2-5
D: NA
V: TRBV9
DNA: TGTGCCAGCAGCAACGCAGTAGAAGAGACCCAGTACTTC
CDR3: CASSNAVEETQYF

size: few
J: TRBJ1-3
D: NA
V: TRBV4-1
DNA: TGCGCCAGCAGCCAGCCCTATGGGGTTACAGGAAACACCATATATTTT
CDR3: CASSQPYGVTGNTIYF

size: many
J: TRBJ1-1
D: NA
V: TRBV28
DNA: TGTGCCAGCAGTGGGGACATTACCGCTGAAGCTTTCTTT
CDR3: CASSGDITAEAFF

size: few
J: TRBJ2-5
D: NA
V: TRBV28
DNA: TGTGCCAGCAGTTTAGGGGGCCGTCCCCTCGGAGAGACCCAGTACTTC
CDR3: CASSLGGRPLGETQYF

size: NA
J: TRBJ1-1
D: TRBD1
V: TRBV6-6
DNA: TGTGCCAGCAGTTACTCAAGGACAGGGGGCACTGAAGCTTTCTTT
CDR3: CASSYSRTGGTEAFF

size: many
J: TRBJ2-4
D: TRBD2
V: TRBV2
DNA: TGTGCCAGCAGCCAGGGGACTAGCGGGAGTGGGGGCATTCAGTACTTC
CDR3: CASSQGTSGSGGIQYF

size: NA
J: TRBJ1-2
D: NA
V: TRBV5-4
DNA: TGTGCCAGCAGCTTGGGCAGCACCAACTATGGCTACACCTTC
CDR3: CASSLGSTNYGYTF

size: NA
J: TRBJ2-1
D: TRBD2
V: TRBV9
DNA: TGTGCCAGCAGCGAGAGGGGTAGCGGGAGCTACAATGAGCAGTTCTTC
CDR3: CASSERGSGSYNEQFF

size: NA
J: TRBJ1-2
D: NA
V: TRBV6-1
DNA: TGTGCCAGCAGTGAGAAGGGTTCTAACTATGGCTACACCTTC
CDR3: CASSEKGSNYGYTF

size: NA
J: TRBJ1-5
D: NA
V: TRBV19
DNA: TGTGCCAGTAGTATAGGGGGCGCAGGGTTTAGCAATCAGCCCCAGCATTTT
CDR3: CASSIGGAGFSNQPQHF

size: NA
J: TRBJ2-3
D: NA
V: TRBV28
DNA: TGTGCCAGCAGTTTACCAAGGACTTTTGGGGGGACGCAGTATTTT
CDR3: CASSLPRTFGGTQYF

size: NA
J: TRBJ2-7
D: TRBD1
V: TRBV6-5
DNA: TGTGCCAGCAGTTACTCGGGACAGACCTACGAGCAGTACTTC
CDR3: CASSYSGQTYEQYF